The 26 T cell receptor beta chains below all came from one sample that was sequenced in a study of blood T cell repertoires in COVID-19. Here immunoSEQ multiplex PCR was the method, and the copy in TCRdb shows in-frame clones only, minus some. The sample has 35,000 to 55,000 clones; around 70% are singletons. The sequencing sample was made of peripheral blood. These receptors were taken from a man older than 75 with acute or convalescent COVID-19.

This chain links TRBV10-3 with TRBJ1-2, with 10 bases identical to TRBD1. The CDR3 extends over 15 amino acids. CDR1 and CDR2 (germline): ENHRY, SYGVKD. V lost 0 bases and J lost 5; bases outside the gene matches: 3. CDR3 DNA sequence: TGTGCCATCAGTGAGTCTGGGACAGGGGCATATGGCTACACCTTC. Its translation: CAISESGTGAYGYTF.

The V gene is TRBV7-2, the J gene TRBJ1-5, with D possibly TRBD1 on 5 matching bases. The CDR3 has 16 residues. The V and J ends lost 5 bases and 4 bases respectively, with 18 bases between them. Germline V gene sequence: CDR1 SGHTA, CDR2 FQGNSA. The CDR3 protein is CASSLWFGRVNQPQHF. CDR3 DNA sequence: TGTGCCAGCAGCCTATGGTTCGGCAGGGTGAATCAGCCCCAGCATTTT.

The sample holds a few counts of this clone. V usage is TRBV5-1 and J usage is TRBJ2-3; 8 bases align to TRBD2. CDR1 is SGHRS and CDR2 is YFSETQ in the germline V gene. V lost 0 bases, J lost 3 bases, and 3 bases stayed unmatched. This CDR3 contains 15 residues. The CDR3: CASSLAGTSTDTQYF. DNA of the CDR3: TGCGCCAGCAGCTTGGCCGGGACTAGTACAGATACGCAGTATTTT.

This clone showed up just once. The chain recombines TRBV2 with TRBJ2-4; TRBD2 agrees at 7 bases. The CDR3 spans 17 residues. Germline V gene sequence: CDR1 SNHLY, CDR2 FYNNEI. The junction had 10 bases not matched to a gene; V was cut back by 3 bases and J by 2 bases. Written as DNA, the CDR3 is TGTGCCAGCAGTGAGCGGGGACGGGGGGTAACCAAAAACATTCAGTACTTC. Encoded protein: CASSERGRGVTKNIQYF.

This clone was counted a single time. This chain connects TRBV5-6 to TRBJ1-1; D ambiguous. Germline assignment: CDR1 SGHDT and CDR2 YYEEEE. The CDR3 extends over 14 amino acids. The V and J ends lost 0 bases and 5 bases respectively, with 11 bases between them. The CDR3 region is CASSLVGSWTEAFF. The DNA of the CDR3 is TGTGCCAGCAGCTTGGTGGGGAGCTGGACTGAAGCTTTCTTT.

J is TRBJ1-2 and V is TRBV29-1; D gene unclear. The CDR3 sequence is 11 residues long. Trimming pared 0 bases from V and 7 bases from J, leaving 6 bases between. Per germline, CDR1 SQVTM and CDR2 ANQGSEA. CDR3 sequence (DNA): TGCAGCGTTGAAGACGGTCGTGGCTACACCTTC. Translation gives CSVEDGRGYTF.

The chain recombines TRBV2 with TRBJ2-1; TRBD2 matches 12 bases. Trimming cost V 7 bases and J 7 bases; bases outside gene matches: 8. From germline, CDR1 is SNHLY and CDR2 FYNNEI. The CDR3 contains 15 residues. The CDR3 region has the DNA TGTGCCAGCACAGAACGGACTAGCGGGGTAAATGAGCAGTTCTTC. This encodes CASTERTSGVNEQFF.

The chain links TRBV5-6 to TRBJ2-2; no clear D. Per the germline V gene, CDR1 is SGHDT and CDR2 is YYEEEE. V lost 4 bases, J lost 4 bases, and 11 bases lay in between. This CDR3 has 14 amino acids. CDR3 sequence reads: CASSLVSFTGELFF. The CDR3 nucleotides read TGTGCCAGCAGCCTCGTTAGCTTCACCGGGGAGCTGTTTTTT. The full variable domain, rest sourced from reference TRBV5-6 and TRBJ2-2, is DAGVTQSPTHLIKTRGQQVTLRCSPKSGHDTVSWYQQALGQGPQFIFQYYEEEERQRGNFPDRFSGHQFPNYSSELNVNALLLGDSALYLCASSLVSFTGELFFGEGSRLTVL.

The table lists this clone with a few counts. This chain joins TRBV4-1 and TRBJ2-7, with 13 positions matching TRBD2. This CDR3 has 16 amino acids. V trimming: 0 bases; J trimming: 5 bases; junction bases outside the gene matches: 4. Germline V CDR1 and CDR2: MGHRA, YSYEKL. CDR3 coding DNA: TGCGCCAGCAGCCAAGAAACGGGACTAGCGGGGCACGAGCAGTACTTC. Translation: CASSQETGLAGHEQYF.

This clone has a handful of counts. The CDR3 DNA follows: TGCGCCAGCAGTCGGGATGGACAGGGGGCCCCCCGGCAGTACTTC. As protein: CASSRDGQGAPRQYF. V usage is TRBV5-1 and J usage is TRBJ2-7, with 11 bases identical to TRBD1. Per the germline V gene, CDR1 is SGHRS and CDR2 is YFSETQ. The CDR3 is 15 amino acids. Germline trimming cut 5 bases from V and 9 bases from J; bases unmatched to any gene: 13. The full variable domain, in which reference TRBV5-1 and TRBJ2-7 provide the parts outside the CDR3, is KAGVTQTPRYLIKTRGQQVTLSCSPISGHRSVSWYQQTPGQGLQFLFEYFSETQRNKGNFPGRFSGRQFSNSRSEMNVSTLELGDSALYLCASSRDGQGAPRQYFGPGTRLTVT.

The CDR3 DNA sequence: TGTGCCAGCAGCGTGGGCAGGGGGCTGGATACGCAGTATTTT. Protein: CASSVGRGLDTQYF. This rearrangement joins TRBV9 to TRBJ2-3; 8 bases are a match to TRBD1. CDR1 SGDLS and CDR2 YYNGEE come from the germline V gene. The CDR3 sequence is 14 residues long. The ends lost 2 bases at V and 6 bases at J; junction bases unmatched: 5.

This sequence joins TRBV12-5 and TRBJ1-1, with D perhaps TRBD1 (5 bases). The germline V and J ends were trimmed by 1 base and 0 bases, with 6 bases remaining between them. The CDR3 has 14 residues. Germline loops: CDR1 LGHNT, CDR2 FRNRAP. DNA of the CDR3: TGTGCTAGTGGTTTGGGACAGTTGAACACTGAAGCTTTCTTT. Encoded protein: CASGLGQLNTEAFF.

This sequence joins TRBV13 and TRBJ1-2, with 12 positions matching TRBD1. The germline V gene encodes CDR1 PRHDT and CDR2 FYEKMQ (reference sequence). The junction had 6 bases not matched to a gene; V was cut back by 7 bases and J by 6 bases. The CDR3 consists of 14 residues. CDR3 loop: CASTRDRGPHGYTF. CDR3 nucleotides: TGTGCCAGCACCCGGGACAGGGGGCCGCATGGCTACACCTTC.

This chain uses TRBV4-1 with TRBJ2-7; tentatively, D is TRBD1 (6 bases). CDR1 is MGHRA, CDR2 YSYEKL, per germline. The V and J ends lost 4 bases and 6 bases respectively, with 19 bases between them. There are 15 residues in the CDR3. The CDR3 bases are TGCGCCAGCAGCCTTACGACAGGCCCTCGGACCGAGCAGTACTTC. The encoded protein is CASSLTTGPRTEQYF.

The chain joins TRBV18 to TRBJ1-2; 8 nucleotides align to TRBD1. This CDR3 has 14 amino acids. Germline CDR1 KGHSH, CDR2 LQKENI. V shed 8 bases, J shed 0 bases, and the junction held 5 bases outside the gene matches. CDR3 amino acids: CASTSDRANYGYTF. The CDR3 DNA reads TGTGCCAGCACCTCGGACAGGGCTAACTATGGCTACACCTTC.

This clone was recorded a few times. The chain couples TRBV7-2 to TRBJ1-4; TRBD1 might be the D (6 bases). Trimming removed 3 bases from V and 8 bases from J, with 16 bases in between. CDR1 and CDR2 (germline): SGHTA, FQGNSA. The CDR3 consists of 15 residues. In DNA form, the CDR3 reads TGTGCCAGCAGCTTTGGCGGGGGCTGGGAGGAAAAACTGTTTTTT. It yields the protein CASSFGGGWEEKLFF.

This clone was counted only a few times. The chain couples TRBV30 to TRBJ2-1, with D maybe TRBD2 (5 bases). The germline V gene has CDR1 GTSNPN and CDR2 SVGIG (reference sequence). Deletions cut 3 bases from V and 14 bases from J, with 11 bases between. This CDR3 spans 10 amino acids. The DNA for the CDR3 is TGTGCCTGGAGAGCGGACCGTGAGTTCTTC. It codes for CAWRADREFF.

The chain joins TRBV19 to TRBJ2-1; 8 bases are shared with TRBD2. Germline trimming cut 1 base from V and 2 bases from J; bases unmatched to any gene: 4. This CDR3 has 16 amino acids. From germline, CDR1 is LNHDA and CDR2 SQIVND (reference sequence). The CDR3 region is CASSIGRRGAYNEQFF. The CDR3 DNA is TGTGCCAGTAGTATAGGGCGGCGGGGGGCCTACAATGAGCAGTTCTTC.

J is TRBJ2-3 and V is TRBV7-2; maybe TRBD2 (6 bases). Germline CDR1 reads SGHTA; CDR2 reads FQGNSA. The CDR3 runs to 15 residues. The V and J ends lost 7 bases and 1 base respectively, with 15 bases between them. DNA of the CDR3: TGTGCCAGCACCTCGACTAGGACTGGCACAGATACGCAGTATTTT. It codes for CASTSTRTGTDTQYF. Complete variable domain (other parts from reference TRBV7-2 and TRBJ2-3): GAGVSQSPSNKVTEKGKDVELRCDPISGHTALYWYRQSLGQGLEFLIYFQGNSAPDKSGLPSDRFSAERTGGSVSTLTIQRTQQEDSAVYLCASTSTRTGTDTQYFGPGTRLTVL.

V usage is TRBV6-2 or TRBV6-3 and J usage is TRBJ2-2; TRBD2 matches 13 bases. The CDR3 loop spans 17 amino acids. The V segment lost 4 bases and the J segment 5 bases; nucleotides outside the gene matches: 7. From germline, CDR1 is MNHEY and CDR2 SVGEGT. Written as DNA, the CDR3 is TGTGCCAGCAGTTGGACTAGCGGGAGAGGAAGGACCGGGGAGCTGTTTTTT. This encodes CASSWTSGRGRTGELFF.

The CDR3 DNA follows: TGTGCCAGCAGCTTCGGACAGGTCCTTTCATCCTACAATGAGCAGTTCTTC. The encoded protein is CASSFGQVLSSYNEQFF. The chain has TRBV11-2 and TRBJ2-1, with 7 positions matching TRBD1. The CDR3 contains 17 residues. CDR1 and CDR2 from the germline V gene are SGHAT and FQNNGV. Trimming took 3 bases from V and 1 from J; bases not matched to a gene: 9.

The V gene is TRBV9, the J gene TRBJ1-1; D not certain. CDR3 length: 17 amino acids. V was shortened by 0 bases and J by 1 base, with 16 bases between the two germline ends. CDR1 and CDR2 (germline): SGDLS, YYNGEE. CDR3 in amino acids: CASSVVAGSGPNTEAFF. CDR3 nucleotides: TGTGCCAGCAGCGTAGTTGCGGGGTCCGGTCCGAACACTGAAGCTTTCTTT.

The CDR3 is CASSVDSYNSPLHF. CDR3 DNA: TGTGCCAGCAGCGTAGACAGCTATAATTCACCCCTCCACTTT. The J gene is TRBJ1-6, the V gene TRBV9; D is unclear. The V gene lost 0 bases and the J gene lost 3 bases, with 4 bases spanning the gap. The V gene's germline CDR1 is SGDLS and CDR2 YYNGEE. The CDR3 contains 14 residues.

CDR3 sequence (DNA): TGTGCCAGCAGTTCCGGGGTGAATGAAAAACTGTTTTTT. Its protein product is CASSSGVNEKLFF. The rearrangement links TRBV27 to TRBJ1-4; D remains ambiguous. Trimming removed 4 bases from V and 5 bases from J, with 8 bases in between. This CDR3 contains 13 residues. Germline CDR1 is MNHEY and CDR2 is SMNVEV (reference sequence).

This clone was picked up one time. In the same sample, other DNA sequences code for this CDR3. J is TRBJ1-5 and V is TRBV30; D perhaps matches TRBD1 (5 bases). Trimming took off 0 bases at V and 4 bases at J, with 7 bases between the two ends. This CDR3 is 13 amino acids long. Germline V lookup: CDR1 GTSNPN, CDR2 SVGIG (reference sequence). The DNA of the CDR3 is TGTGCCTGGAGTGTACGGGGGAATCAGCCCCAGCATTTT. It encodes CAWSVRGNQPQHF.

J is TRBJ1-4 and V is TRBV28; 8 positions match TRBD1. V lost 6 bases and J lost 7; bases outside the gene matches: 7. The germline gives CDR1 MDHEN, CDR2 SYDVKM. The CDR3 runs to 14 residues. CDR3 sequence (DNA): TGTGCCAGCAGAAGACAGGGGTTGGGTGAAAAACTGTTTTTT. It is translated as CASRRQGLGEKLFF.